These 29 T cell receptor beta chains came from one sample sequenced in a study of control samples from healthy donors and cancer patients (dated by TCRdb to the early 2020s). The receptor library was made with the immunoSEQ multiplex PCR assay. TCRdb limited this immuneACCESS table to in-frame rearrangements with V and J called. A share of clones is missing; checked studies link under half to unresolved V genes, and the rest is unexplained. Per the sample table, the count is about 210,000 clones. The top ten clones comprise around 2% of the sample. What was sequenced was blood. These receptors came from a woman between 25 and 40 years old in good health.

V and J are TRBV15 and TRBJ2-7; 8 nucleotides match TRBD1. The CDR3 runs 14 residues. V was pared by 0 bases and J by 6 bases, with 4 bases of the junction left unmatched. Germline CDR1 and CDR2: LNHNV and YYDKDF (reference sequence). For the CDR3, the DNA is TGTGCCACCAGCAGAGATCAGGGGGCGCGCGAGCAGTACTTC. Translating it yields CATSRDQGAREQYF.

This chain uses TRBV28 with TRBJ1-3; 7 bases fit TRBD1. The CDR3 loop spans 16 amino acids. CDR1 MDHEN and CDR2 SYDVKM come from the germline V gene. V was pared by 3 bases and J by 4 bases, with 9 bases of the junction left unmatched. The CDR3 DNA reads as TGTGCCAGCAGTTTGCCGACCGGGACAGCCGGAAACACCATATATTTT. Its translation is CASSLPTGTAGNTIYF.

The rearrangement links TRBV18 to TRBJ2-7; 8 nucleotides match TRBD1. Trimming cost V 3 bases and J 7 bases; bases outside gene matches: 5. Germline V gene lookup returns CDR1 KGHSH and CDR2 LQKENI. The CDR3 loop spans 13 amino acids. The chain's CDR3 is CASSPQGAKEQYF. The CDR3 coding sequence is TGTGCCAGCTCACCCCAGGGGGCGAAGGAGCAGTACTTC. Looking up the rest from reference TRBV18 and TRBJ2-7 gives the full variable domain: NAGVMQNPRHLVRRRGQEARLRCSPMKGHSHVYWYRQLPEEGLKFMVYLQKENIIDESGMPKERFSAEFPKEGPSILRIQQVVRGDSAAYFCASSPQGAKEQYFGPGTRLTVT.

CDR3 coding DNA: TGTGCCAGCAGCTCCAACACCGGGGAGCTGTTTTTT. This translates into CASSSNTGELFF. V and J are TRBV7-3 and TRBJ2-2, with D uncertain. This CDR3 comprises 12 residues. The germline V and J ends were trimmed by 4 bases and 2 bases, with 2 bases remaining between them. Looked up from germline, CDR1 is SGHTA and CDR2 is FQGTGA.

The chain carries TRBV28 and TRBJ1-4, with a tentative D call TRBD1 (5 bases). Germline CDR1 is MDHEN and CDR2 is SYDVKM. The CDR3 extends over 15 amino acids. The V end lost 2 bases, the J end lost 6 bases, and 13 bases lay between the germline ends. CDR3 in DNA: TGTGCCAGCAGTTTAGGGGGGGAGATTGATGAAAAACTGTTTTTT. Its translation is CASSLGGEIDEKLFF.

This rearrangement joins TRBV4-1 to TRBJ1-3; a possible D gene is TRBD1 (5 bases). CDR3 length equals 19 residues. Germline assignment: CDR1 MGHRA and CDR2 YSYEKL. V shed 4 bases and J shed 1 base, with 23 bases lying between them. The CDR3 protein is CASSPRDFRSFKSGNTIYF. For the CDR3, the DNA is TGCGCCAGCAGCCCTCGGGACTTCCGCTCCTTTAAATCTGGAAACACCATATATTTT.

This chain uses TRBV11-1 with TRBJ1-5, with D unclear. CDR3 length: 13 residues. The V gene lost 5 bases and the J gene lost 3 bases, with 8 bases spanning the gap. The germline CDR1 and CDR2 sequences are SGHAT and FQDESV (reference sequence). CDR3 in amino acids: CASSKSVNQPQHF. CDR3 nucleotides: TGTGCCAGCAGCAAAAGCGTCAATCAGCCCCAGCATTTT.

The J gene is TRBJ2-3, the V gene TRBV11-1; 11 bases align to TRBD2. The CDR3 totals 16 residues. Trimming took 5 bases from V and 2 from J; bases not matched to a gene: 6. The germline V gene has CDR1 SGHAT and CDR2 FQDESV (reference sequence). The CDR3 protein is CASSLGLAGHTDTQYF. CDR3 bases: TGTGCCAGCAGCCTAGGACTAGCGGGCCACACAGATACGCAGTATTTT. The variable domain in full, completed from reference TRBV11-1 and TRBJ2-3, reads EAEVAQSPRYKITEKSQAVAFWCDPISGHATLYWYRQILGQGPELLVQFQDESVVDDSQLPKDRFSAERLKGVDSTLKIQPAELGDSAMYLCASSLGLAGHTDTQYFGPGTRLTVL.

The CDR3: CARASERLAGGTGELFF. CDR3 DNA: TGTGCCAGAGCCTCCGAGCGACTAGCGGGGGGCACCGGGGAGCTGTTTTTT. The V gene is TRBV5-3, the J gene TRBJ2-2; TRBD2 matches 13 bases. TRBV5-3 has ORF status, its function being uncertain. This CDR3 comprises 17 residues. Trimming cost V 7 bases and J 4 bases; bases outside gene matches: 10.

The genes are TRBV18 and TRBJ2-7; TRBD1 matches at 7 bases. The CDR3 covers 15 residues. The germline V gene encodes CDR1 KGHSH and CDR2 LQKENI. J gave up 1 base and V 2 bases, and 5 bases lay outside the gene matches. CDR3 region: CASSPFGTDSYEQYF. CDR3 coding DNA: TGTGCCAGCTCACCATTCGGGACAGATTCCTACGAGCAGTACTTC.

V is TRBV27 and J is TRBJ1-1; D is perhaps TRBD1 (6 bases). Looked up from germline, CDR1 is MNHEY and CDR2 is SMNVEV (reference sequence). The ends were cut back, 6 bases at V and 5 bases at J, with 16 bases in the middle. CDR3 length: 14 amino acids. The chain's CDR3 is CASRPVGGWTEAFF. CDR3 nucleotides: TGTGCCAGCAGACCGGTCGGGGGCTGGACTGAAGCTTTCTTT.

V usage is TRBV7-6 and J usage is TRBJ1-6; D is unresolved. The CDR3 is 16 amino acids. Germline V lookup: CDR1 SGHVS, CDR2 FNYEAQ. The V end lost 7 bases, the J end lost 4 bases, and 17 bases lay between the germline ends. CDR3 nucleotides: TGTGCCAGCAATCCGGGGAACCCTTCTTATAATTCACCCCTCCACTTT. Protein sequence: CASNPGNPSYNSPLHF.

This sequence joins TRBV7-9 and TRBJ1-2, with D unresolved. The germline V gene encodes CDR1 SEHNR and CDR2 FQNEAQ (reference sequence). The CDR3 length is 14 residues. Between the trimmed V and J ends, which lost 4 bases and 4 bases, there was a span of 13 bases. The CDR3 coding sequence is TGTGCCAGCAGCTGGGAAGTTCCACTCTATGGCTACACCTTC. It is translated as CASSWEVPLYGYTF. Full variable domain (outside the CDR3, taken from reference TRBV7-9 and TRBJ1-2): DTGVSQNPRHKITKRGQNVTFRCDPISEHNRLYWYRQTLGQGPEFLTYFQNEAQLEKSRLLSDRFSAERPKGSFSTLEIQRTEQGDSAMYLCASSWEVPLYGYTFGSGTRLTVV.

The rearrangement uses TRBV6-2 or TRBV6-3 and TRBJ1-1; the D gene is possibly TRBD1 (6 bases). The CDR3 spans 15 residues. The germline V gene has CDR1 MNHEY and CDR2 SVGEGT. Between the trimmed V and J ends, which lost 5 bases and 5 bases, there was a span of 18 bases. The CDR3 reads CASSHHRVERTEAFF. The CDR3, as DNA: TGTGCCAGCAGTCATCACAGGGTTGAGCGAACTGAAGCTTTCTTT.

The chain employs TRBV19 and TRBJ2-1; TRBD2 matches 8 bases. The CDR3 consists of 14 residues. Germline CDR1 and CDR2: LNHDA and SQIVND (reference sequence). After removal of 8 bases from V and 6 bases from J, the junction contained 9 bases not matched to a gene. CDR3 coding DNA: TGTGCCAGTTCCCCGGGAGGGGAGGGCAATGAGCAGTTCTTC. Protein product: CASSPGGEGNEQFF.

The chain employs TRBV12-3 or TRBV12-4 and TRBJ2-7; either TRBD1 or TRBD2 may supply D (5 bases each). The CDR3 runs to 13 residues. V was pared by 6 bases and J by 8 bases, with 17 bases between. CDR3 residues: CASSPLFGGQQYF. CDR3 in DNA: TGTGCCAGCAGCCCCTTATTTGGGGGTCAGCAGTACTTC.

The chain couples TRBV5-1 to TRBJ1-4; D gene ambiguous. This CDR3 region has 14 residues. Germline loops: CDR1 SGHRS, CDR2 YFSETQ. Trimming took 2 bases from V and 8 from J, leaving 13 bases between them. The CDR3 region has the DNA TGCGCCAGCAGCTTCGGGTCAGGCAAGGAAAAACTGTTTTTT. Residues: CASSFGSGKEKLFF.

V gene TRBV28 combines with J gene TRBJ1-1, with a tentative D call TRBD1 (5 bases). This CDR3 contains 15 residues. Germline CDR1 and CDR2: MDHEN and SYDVKM. The chain's CDR3 is CATQTAGGGNTEAFF. The CDR3 DNA reads TGTGCAACCCAAACCGCTGGGGGAGGGAACACTGAAGCTTTCTTT.

This sequence joins TRBV5-5 and TRBJ2-4; D unresolved. CDR1 is SGHKS and CDR2 is YYEKEE in the germline V gene (reference sequence). Between the trimmed V and J ends, which lost 4 bases and 1 base, there was a span of 9 bases. The CDR3 loop spans 14 amino acids. CDR3 nucleotide sequence: TGTGCCAGCAGCGTGGTTTTGGCCAAAAACATTCAGTACTTC. This gives the protein CASSVVLAKNIQYF.

This rearrangement joins TRBV19 to TRBJ1-1; D call uncertain. The V gene lost 1 base and the J gene lost 7 bases, with 16 bases spanning the gap. Germline CDR1 reads LNHDA; CDR2 reads SQIVND (reference sequence). The CDR3 covers 15 residues. This chain's CDR3 is CASSIVRGWASEAFF. CDR3 bases: TGTGCCAGTAGTATAGTGCGAGGGTGGGCCAGTGAAGCTTTCTTT.

The chain carries TRBV19 and TRBJ1-1; D might be TRBD1 (6 bases). The V gene's germline CDR1 is LNHDA and CDR2 SQIVND (reference sequence). Trimming removed 1 base from V and 7 bases from J, with 13 bases in between. CDR3 length: 14 residues. The chain's CDR3 is CASSIVQGEGEAFF. CDR3 coding DNA: TGTGCCAGTAGTATAGTACAGGGAGAGGGTGAAGCTTTCTTT. Full variable domain (rest looked up from reference TRBV19 and TRBJ1-1): DGGITQSPKYLFRKEGQNVTLSCEQNLNHDAMYWYRQDPGQGLRLIYYSQIVNDFQKGDIAEGYSVSREKKESFPLTVTSAQKNPTAFYLCASSIVQGEGEAFFGQGTRLTVV.

The chain employs TRBV4-1 and TRBJ2-7; TRBD1 aligns across 9 bases. This CDR3 region has 14 residues. Trimming cost V 6 bases and J 6 bases; bases outside gene matches: 9. CDR1 is MGHRA and CDR2 is YSYEKL in the germline V gene. The CDR3 here is CASRRPGTGSEQYF. CDR3 nucleotides: TGCGCCAGCAGACGTCCCGGGACAGGGTCCGAGCAGTACTTC.

This chain joins TRBV6-5 and TRBJ1-3; D perhaps matches TRBD1 (6 bases). This CDR3 region has 15 residues. V was shortened by 8 bases and J by 4 bases, with 18 bases between the two germline ends. CDR1 and CDR2 from the germline V gene are MNHEY and SVGAGI. The chain's CDR3 is CASSWAGASGNTIYF. The CDR3 DNA reads TGTGCCAGCTCGTGGGCAGGGGCCAGCGGAAACACCATATATTTT.

This rearrangement joins TRBV6-5 to TRBJ1-1; 8 bases match TRBD1. This CDR3 contains 13 residues. Germline V CDR1 and CDR2: MNHEY, SVGAGI. J lost 5 bases, V lost 6 bases, and 5 bases had no gene match. The CDR3 sequence is CASRNTGGTEAFF. In nucleotides, the CDR3 is TGTGCCAGCAGAAATACAGGGGGGACTGAAGCTTTCTTT.

This rearrangement joins TRBV19 to TRBJ1-1, with 8 bases lining up with TRBD1. Trimming took 6 bases from V and 4 from J; bases not matched to a gene: 7. CDR3 size: 14 residues. Looked up from germline, CDR1 is LNHDA and CDR2 is SQIVND (reference sequence). DNA of the CDR3: TGTGCCAGTAGACCGATGGACAGGGTCACTGAAGCTTTCTTT. Translated, it gives CASRPMDRVTEAFF.

The chain carries TRBV24-1 and TRBJ2-6, with D tentatively TRBD2 (5 bases). The CDR3 covers 15 residues. Germline V CDR1 and CDR2: KGHDR, SFDVKD. With 9 bases removed from V and 2 bases from J, the gap between germline ends came to 13 bases. CDR3 DNA sequence: TGTGCCACCTCCCCCCCCGGGGCTGGGGCCAACGTCCTGACTTTC. The encoded protein is CATSPPGAGANVLTF.

The rearrangement links TRBV7-3 to TRBJ2-7; D might be TRBD2 (6 bases). V lost 2 bases to trimming and J lost 3 bases, with 17 bases between them. In germline, CDR1 is SGHTA, CDR2 FQGTGA. This CDR3 has 16 amino acids. As DNA, the CDR3 is TGTGCCAGCAGCTTACTGGGAGCTAGCGAGGTCTACGAGCAGTACTTC. Translated: CASSLLGASEVYEQYF.

The gene calls are TRBV6-2 or TRBV6-3 and TRBJ1-2; D is possibly TRBD1 (5 bases). V was clipped by 5 bases and J by 2 bases, with 12 bases between them. The CDR3 is made up of 14 amino acids. The germline V gene has CDR1 MNHEY and CDR2 SVGEGT. The CDR3 bases are TGTGCCAGCAGTACCTTGGGGCGCAACTATGGCTACACCTTC. This translates into CASSTLGRNYGYTF.

The chain is built from TRBV6-1 and TRBJ1-1; 7 nucleotides align to TRBD1. The germline CDR1 and CDR2 sequences are MNHNS and SASEGT. The junction had 5 bases not matched to a gene; V was cut back by 3 bases and J by 4 bases. CDR3 length: 14 amino acids. The CDR3, as DNA: TGTGCCAGCAGTGACAGACCAGGGGGCACTGAAGCTTTCTTT. This encodes CASSDRPGGTEAFF.